This T cell receptor (beta chain) was recovered during a study of identical twins. The CDR3 runs to 12 residues. Germline trimming cut 8 bases from V and 5 bases from J; bases unmatched to any gene: 5. CDR1 DFQATT and CDR2 SNEGSKA come from the germline V gene (reference sequence). A universal primer site came from template switching; cDNA carried unique molecular identifiers. MiXCR, run by TCRdb on the 5' RACE reads, gives a single entry per CDR3 protein. Counted here are 350,000 to 450,000 distinct CDR3 sequences, approximately 18% occurring once; the ten biggest clones make up 9.5% to 15%. Overall study results and limits: Out-of-frame alpha sequences that twins shared showed excess low generation probability. Zero-insertion results could be subject to partial confounding by invariant MAIT and iNKT cells.

For this clonotype: Its target is not known.

V and J are TRBV20-1 and TRBJ2-3; the match to TRBD2 covers 9 bases. The sequenced sample was naive T cells sorted from blood. This receptor was identified in a man aged 50 to 60 in good health. CDR3: CSQRGVEDTQYF. CDR3 in DNA: TGCAGTCAGCGGGGGGTTGAAGATACGCAGTATTTT.